These 23 T cell receptor beta chains were all obtained from the same sample, sequenced in a study of response to subunit inactivated influenza vaccine. TCRdb re-derived calls from the RT-PCR reads in MiXCR, one entry per CDR3 protein. Seen here are about 620,000 distinct CDR3 sequences, about 10% observed once, and the top ten hold roughly a tenth. The input for sequencing was PBMCs from blood, taken on the day of vaccination. The receptors were sampled from a man between 50 and 59 years old who received an inactivated influenza vaccine.

The chain recombines TRBV5-5 with TRBJ1-6; 8 bases line up with TRBD1. CDR1 and CDR2 (germline): SGHKS, YYEKEE (reference sequence). The V gene end was trimmed by 1 base and the J gene end by 6 bases; junction bases not matched to a gene: 3. This CDR3 contains 15 residues. The CDR3 here is CASSLFRGLNSPLHF. The CDR3 DNA sequence: TGTGCCAGCAGCTTGTTCAGGGGGCTTAATTCACCCCTCCACTTT.

This clonotype was detected only a few times. The V call is TRBV27, the J call TRBJ2-3; 14 positions agree with TRBD2. This CDR3 is 17 amino acids long. Trimming took 5 bases from V and 0 from J; bases not matched to a gene: 4. Germline V gene lookup returns CDR1 MNHEY and CDR2 SMNVEV (reference sequence). Here the CDR3 DNA reads TGTGCCAGCAGTGGGACTAGCGGGAGAACTAGCACAGATACGCAGTATTTT. As protein: CASSGTSGRTSTDTQYF.

This clonotype was seen ten or more times. The chain joins TRBV2 to TRBJ2-5, with D hard to call. The V end was cut by 7 bases, the J end by 1 base, with 4 bases between. The CDR3 spans 11 residues. Germline CDR1 SNHLY, CDR2 FYNNEI. The CDR3 coding sequence is TGTGCCAGCACAGGCCAAGAGACCCAGTACTTC. It codes for CASTGQETQYF.

This clonotype showed up just a few times. The CDR3 bases are TGTGCCAGCAGCCACCGGACAGGAGGAGGCTACACCTTC. Its protein product is CASSHRTGGGYTF. The chain couples TRBV16 to TRBJ1-2; TRBD1 matches at 7 bases. CDR1 and CDR2 (germline): KGHSY, FQNENV. This CDR3 contains 13 residues. Unmatched junction bases numbered 6, after V lost 3 bases and J lost 8 bases.

This clonotype has a handful of counts. J is TRBJ1-6 and V is TRBV29-1, with D maybe TRBD1 (5 bases). Germline V gene data show CDR1 as SQVTM and CDR2 as ANQGSEA. The CDR3 spans 14 residues. Trimming pared 6 bases from V and 6 bases from J, leaving 15 bases between. CDR3: CSVRIGTVNSPLHF. The CDR3 DNA sequence: TGCAGCGTCCGGATAGGGACCGTTAATTCACCCCTCCACTTT.

The V and J genes are TRBV5-6 and TRBJ1-1; weak D call: TRBD1 (5 bases). Germline V gene data show CDR1 as SGHDT and CDR2 as YYEEEE. The CDR3 runs 16 residues. V lost 5 bases and J 1 base, leaving 18 bases between the germline ends. CDR3 sequence (DNA): TGTGCCAGCAGACCCTCGTACGGGGCACCGAACACTGAAGCTTTCTTT. It encodes CASRPSYGAPNTEAFF. Full variable domain (remainder filled in from reference TRBV5-6 and TRBJ1-1): DAGVTQSPTHLIKTRGQQVTLRCSPKSGHDTVSWYQQALGQGPQFIFQYYEEEERQRGNFPDRFSGHQFPNYSSELNVNALLLGDSALYLCASRPSYGAPNTEAFFGQGTRLTVV.

V is TRBV29-1 and J is TRBJ1-4, with a tentative D call TRBD1 (5 bases). V lost 6 bases to trimming and J lost 16 bases, with 21 bases between them. This CDR3 spans 12 amino acids. Germline V gene data show CDR1 as SQVTM and CDR2 as ANQGSEA. The CDR3 spells CSVRDGGGIGFF. The CDR3 DNA sequence: TGCAGCGTCCGGGACGGTGGTGGGATAGGGTTTTTT.

V gene TRBV19 combines with J gene TRBJ1-4, with D possibly TRBD1 on 5 matching bases. V was trimmed by 4 bases and J by 16 bases, leaving 16 bases between them. Germline lookup yields CDR1 LNHDA and CDR2 SQIVND (reference sequence). This CDR3 spans 12 amino acids. CDR3: CASSNPPGLSFF. CDR3 DNA sequence: TGTGCCAGTAGTAATCCGCCGGGACTCTCGTTTTTT.

This clonotype appeared once. The chain employs TRBV18 and TRBJ2-7, with 7 bases lining up with TRBD2. With 5 bases clipped from V and 2 bases from J, the junction kept 6 bases outside the gene matches. Germline CDR1 reads KGHSH; CDR2 reads LQKENI. CDR3 length: 14 residues. In DNA, the CDR3 is TGTGCCAGCTCAAGCGGGACCCAGGCCTACGAGCAGTACTTC. Translating gives CASSSGTQAYEQYF. The variable domain in full, completed from reference TRBV18 and TRBJ2-7, reads NAGVMQNPRHLVRRRGQEARLRCSPMKGHSHVYWYRQLPEEGLKFMVYLQKENIIDESGMPKERFSAEFPKEGPSILRIQQVVRGDSAAYFCASSSGTQAYEQYFGPGTRLTVT.

The rearrangement joins TRBV4-2 to TRBJ2-5, with 8 nucleotides matching TRBD1. Germline V CDR1 and CDR2: LGHNA, YNFKEQ. The CDR3 loop spans 16 amino acids. The V segment lost 0 bases and the J segment 2 bases; nucleotides outside the gene matches: 5. The CDR3 is CASSQDVDRGQETQYF. In DNA, the CDR3 is TGTGCCAGCAGCCAAGATGTAGACAGGGGACAAGAGACCCAGTACTTC.

The V call is TRBV3-1, the J call TRBJ2-7; D is ambiguous. The CDR3 has 15 residues. CDR1 LGHDT and CDR2 YNNKEL come from the germline V gene (reference sequence). V dropped 1 base and J dropped 0 bases, with 10 bases sitting between them. The CDR3 region has the DNA TGTGCCAGCAGCCAAGCTTCGAGGTTCTCCTACGAGCAGTACTTC. Translated, it gives CASSQASRFSYEQYF.

The chain joins TRBV4-2 to TRBJ2-2, with 11 positions matching TRBD2. Germline loops: CDR1 LGHNA, CDR2 YNFKEQ. With 0 bases clipped from V and 5 bases from J, the junction kept 8 bases outside the gene matches. The CDR3 spans 18 residues. Here the CDR3 reads CASSQDPLAGEWTGELFF. CDR3 sequence (DNA): TGTGCCAGCAGCCAAGACCCACTAGCGGGAGAATGGACCGGGGAGCTGTTTTTT.

The chain couples TRBV10-3 to TRBJ2-7; 15 bases align to TRBD2. V shed 3 bases, J shed 6 bases, and the junction held 12 bases outside the gene matches. Germline values: CDR1 ENHRY, CDR2 SYGVKD. The CDR3 spans 18 residues. Here the CDR3 reads CAISEGGLAGGSRGEQYF. CDR3 sequence (DNA): TGTGCCATCAGTGAAGGAGGACTAGCGGGGGGGAGTCGGGGCGAGCAGTACTTC.

The chain has TRBV9 and TRBJ2-1, with TRBD2 matching over 8 bases. V gave up 0 bases and J gave up 3 bases; unmatched junction bases: 2. Germline V lookup: CDR1 SGDLS, CDR2 YYNGEE. The CDR3 sequence is 15 residues long. The CDR3 bases are TGTGCCAGCAGCGTAGATACTAGCGGCTACAATGAGCAGTTCTTC. Its protein is CASSVDTSGYNEQFF. The complete variable domain, with remaining parts taken from reference TRBV9 and TRBJ2-1, reads DSGVTQTPKHLITATGQRVTLRCSPRSGDLSVYWYQQSLDQGLQFLIQYYNGEERAKGNILERFSAQQFPDLHSELNLSSLELGDSALYFCASSVDTSGYNEQFFGPGTRLTVL.

CDR3 in DNA: TGTGCCAGCAGCCCCTATGACGGTCCCGGTACGCAGTATTTT. Translation: CASSPYDGPGTQYF. This chain joins TRBV12-3 or TRBV12-4 and TRBJ2-3; D is unclear. Trimming removed 6 bases from V and 8 bases from J, with 18 bases in between. The CDR3 contains 14 residues.

The chain couples TRBV7-9 to TRBJ2-3; D is perhaps TRBD2 (6 bases). V was trimmed by 2 bases and J by 3 bases, leaving 15 bases between them. The germline gives CDR1 SEHNR, CDR2 FQNEAQ (reference sequence). The CDR3 covers 16 residues. The CDR3 nucleotides are TGTGCCAGCAGCTTAACATTTAGCGGATATACAGATACGCAGTATTTT. Translating it yields CASSLTFSGYTDTQYF.

This clonotype has just a few counts. This chain connects TRBV6-1 to TRBJ2-7; a weak D match, TRBD2 (6 bases). Looked up from germline, CDR1 is MNHNS and CDR2 is SASEGT. V shed 7 bases and J shed 3 bases, with 16 bases lying between them. The CDR3 consists of 14 residues. Written as DNA, the CDR3 is TGTGCCAGCAAAGGTTCGGGACTCTTCTACGAGCAGTACTTC. Protein product: CASKGSGLFYEQYF.

This clonotype was recorded many times. The rearrangement uses TRBV10-3 and TRBJ2-5; D remains ambiguous. The CDR3 is made up of 11 amino acids. V dropped 6 bases and J dropped 1 base, with 3 bases sitting between them. The germline V gene encodes CDR1 ENHRY and CDR2 SYGVKD. The CDR3 reads CAIRGQETQYF. The CDR3 DNA reads TGTGCCATCAGGGGCCAAGAGACCCAGTACTTC.

This clonotype was seen repeatedly, ten times or more. The chain carries TRBV5-1 and TRBJ1-1, with 10 bases identical to TRBD1. The CDR3 is 15 residues long. Trimming took 4 bases from V and 5 from J; bases not matched to a gene: 8. Germline V gene data show CDR1 as SGHRS and CDR2 as YFSETQ. CDR3 in amino acids: CASSPGQGRGTEAFF. The DNA for the CDR3 is TGCGCCAGCAGCCCGGGACAGGGGAGAGGAACTGAAGCTTTCTTT.

Only a few counts were recorded for this clonotype. The chain links TRBV3-1 to TRBJ2-5; 10 bases align to TRBD2. Germline V CDR1 and CDR2: LGHDT, YNNKEL (reference sequence). J gave up 2 bases and V 0 bases, and 6 bases lay outside the gene matches. The CDR3 has 17 residues. The DNA for the CDR3 is TGTGCCAGCAGCCAAGAGGTAGCGGGGGGAGCGCAAGAGACCCAGTACTTC. Translation gives CASSQEVAGGAQETQYF.

This clonotype was observed a few times. The chain recombines TRBV3-1 with TRBJ1-3; D gene uncertain. The ends were cut back, 2 bases at V and 0 bases at J, with 8 bases in the middle. The CDR3 is made up of 15 amino acids. The germline gives CDR1 LGHDT, CDR2 YNNKEL (reference sequence). As DNA, the CDR3 is TGTGCCAGCAGCCAAATTGCCGGCTCTGGAAACACCATATATTTT. Translated: CASSQIAGSGNTIYF.

This clonotype was counted many times. The V and J genes are TRBV19 and TRBJ2-4, with 7 nucleotides matching TRBD2. With 5 bases clipped from V and 1 base from J, the junction kept 8 bases outside the gene matches. CDR3 length equals 16 residues. Looked up from germline, CDR1 is LNHDA and CDR2 is SQIVND (reference sequence). The CDR3 loop is CASSRGRVLAKNIQYF. CDR3 nucleotide sequence: TGTGCCAGTAGTCGAGGGAGGGTGCTGGCCAAAAACATTCAGTACTTC.

This clonotype occurred a few times. The genes are TRBV12-3 or TRBV12-4 and TRBJ1-4; TRBD1 agrees at 10 bases. The CDR3 is 14 residues long. Trimming removed 5 bases from V and 10 bases from J; junction bases left unmatched: 7. The CDR3 loop is CASSRGQGLRKLFF. For the CDR3, the DNA is TGTGCCAGCAGTAGGGGACAGGGGCTAAGAAAACTGTTTTTT.